A single sample is the source of the 27 T cell receptor beta chains below, sequenced in a study of cytomegalovirus exposure and HLA in healthy donors. A multiplex PCR was run with 60 Vbeta primers and 13 Jbeta primers. Assay used: immunoSEQ multiplex PCR; TCRdb lists only in-frame clones, some missing. The sample carries approximately 150,000 clones, roughly 79% recorded once. Sequencing was performed on PBMCs. The receptors originated from a male donor in good health and CMV-seropositive.

This clone was counted once. This chain uses TRBV5-4 with TRBJ1-3; a possible D gene is TRBD1 (5 bases). Trimming cost V 4 bases and J 6 bases, with 20 bases left between them. Germline V lookup: CDR1 SGHNT, CDR2 YYREEE (reference sequence). CDR3 length: 16 amino acids. CDR3 amino acids: CASSPSSGGGVNTIYF. CDR3 sequence (DNA): TGTGCCAGCAGCCCGTCAAGCGGGGGGGGAGTAAACACCATATATTTT.

The rearrangement joins TRBV7-6 to TRBJ2-7; TRBD1 might be the D (6 bases). V shed 5 bases and J shed 5 bases, with 16 bases lying between them. This CDR3 region has 14 residues. Germline lookup yields CDR1 SGHVS and CDR2 FNYEAQ. DNA of the CDR3: TGTGCCAGCAGCCAATTCGTACAGGGCCACGAGCAGTACTTC. Its translation: CASSQFVQGHEQYF.

The chain joins TRBV6-5 to TRBJ1-4; no clear D gene. Trimming pared 7 bases from V and 2 bases from J, leaving 11 bases between. Germline V gives CDR1 MNHEY, CDR2 SVGAGI. The CDR3 consists of 14 residues. CDR3 sequence: CASKPGSTNEKLFF. CDR3 in DNA: TGTGCCAGCAAACCCGGGTCGACTAATGAAAAACTGTTTTTT.

This clone was seen just once. The V gene is TRBV19, the J gene TRBJ2-3; tentatively, D is TRBD1 (6 bases). The CDR3 is 14 amino acids. Trimming left V 5 bases short and J 4 bases short, with 13 bases between. Germline CDR1 LNHDA, CDR2 SQIVND (reference sequence). Here the CDR3 reads CASSVHYRADTQYF. DNA for the CDR3: TGTGCCAGTAGTGTCCACTACAGGGCAGATACGCAGTATTTT.

V and J are TRBV18 and TRBJ2-5; D uncertain. With 6 bases removed from V and 2 bases from J, the gap between germline ends came to 7 bases. The CDR3 spans 12 residues. In germline, CDR1 is KGHSH, CDR2 LQKENI. CDR3 nucleotides: TGTGCCAGCTCCACAAGTCAAGAGACCCAGTACTTC. This sequence encodes CASSTSQETQYF.

The V gene is TRBV7-2, the J gene TRBJ2-5, with TRBD2 identical over 9 bases. V shed 5 bases and J 2 bases; nucleotides not matched to a gene: 6. Looked up from germline, CDR1 is SGHTA and CDR2 is FQGNSA. This CDR3 spans 15 amino acids. The DNA of the CDR3 is TGTGCCAGCAGCCGGACGCGGGGGGGTCAAGAGACCCAGTACTTC. It is translated as CASSRTRGGQETQYF.

The gene calls are TRBV9 and TRBJ2-1; 10 bases align to TRBD2. Germline V gene lookup returns CDR1 SGDLS and CDR2 YYNGEE. With V trimmed by 4 bases and J by 9 bases, 16 bases remained unmatched. This CDR3 is built from 17 residues. Here the CDR3 reads CASSQRGGGFLTGEQFF. The DNA for the CDR3 is TGTGCCAGCAGCCAGCGGGGGGGCGGGTTTCTTACGGGTGAGCAGTTCTTC.

V and J are TRBV4-3 and TRBJ2-3, with 8 positions matching TRBD2. Germline V gives CDR1 LGHNA, CDR2 YSLEER. There are 18 residues in the CDR3. V shed 0 bases, J shed 0 bases, and the junction held 8 bases outside the gene matches. The CDR3, as DNA: TGCGCCAGCAGCCAAGAAGAGGTAGCGGGGAGAAGCACAGATACGCAGTATTTT. The encoded protein is CASSQEEVAGRSTDTQYF.

The chain is built from TRBV7-2 and TRBJ2-3, with TRBD1 matching over 8 bases. Germline CDR1 and CDR2: SGHTA and FQGNSA. V was clipped by 3 bases and J by 5 bases; unmatched bases: 7. This CDR3 has 15 residues. The CDR3 protein is CASSFAGQALDTQYF. The CDR3 DNA sequence: TGTGCCAGCAGCTTTGCGGGACAGGCTTTAGATACGCAGTATTTT.

This chain uses TRBV30 with TRBJ1-1; 7 nucleotides align to TRBD1. The CDR3 is 13 residues long. Germline V gene data show CDR1 as GTSNPN and CDR2 as SVGIG (reference sequence). V shed 8 bases, J shed 4 bases, and the junction held 10 bases outside the gene matches. The CDR3 loop reads CAGTRQGGTEAFF. CDR3 DNA sequence: TGTGCCGGGACCAGACAGGGCGGCACTGAAGCTTTCTTT.

This clone showed up just once. The chain joins TRBV5-1 to TRBJ1-6; D possibly corresponds to TRBD1 (5 bases). With 10 bases removed from V and 4 bases from J, the gap between germline ends came to 15 bases. Germline CDR1 is SGHRS and CDR2 is YFSETQ. CDR3 length: 14 residues. As DNA, the CDR3 is TGCGCCGGCGGGGGTCGGCCTTATAATTCACCCCTCCACTTT. The encoded protein is CAGGGRPYNSPLHF.

The chain uses TRBV30 and TRBJ1-2; TRBD1 matches at 12 bases. With V trimmed by 5 bases and J by 7 bases, 5 bases remained unmatched. The V gene's germline CDR1 is GTSNPN and CDR2 SVGIG (reference sequence). CDR3 size: 13 residues. In DNA, the CDR3 is TGTGCCTGGTGGGACAGGGGGCGAAGTGGCTACACCTTC. This encodes CAWWDRGRSGYTF.

This chain connects TRBV5-1 to TRBJ1-2; D uncertain. Germline V gene lookup returns CDR1 SGHRS and CDR2 YFSETQ. V was pared by 1 base and J by 8 bases, with 18 bases between. There are 15 residues in the CDR3. The CDR3 DNA follows: TGCGCCAGCAGCTTGAGGGCCGTCGCGGGCGGAGGCTACACCTTC. Translated: CASSLRAVAGGGYTF.

The rearrangement joins TRBV9 to TRBJ1-1, with 7 bases matching TRBD1. Germline V CDR1 and CDR2: SGDLS, YYNGEE. This CDR3 spans 16 amino acids. V trimming: 0 bases; J trimming: 0 bases; junction bases outside the gene matches: 5. CDR3: CASSVVPGQLNTEAFF. DNA of the CDR3: TGTGCCAGCAGCGTAGTGCCGGGACAGCTGAACACTGAAGCTTTCTTT.

The chain couples TRBV11-2 to TRBJ1-2; D is perhaps TRBD1 (5 bases). The V end was cut by 3 bases, the J end by 4 bases, with 12 bases between. Germline assignment: CDR1 SGHAT and CDR2 FQNNGV. The CDR3 runs 14 residues. The CDR3 nucleotides read TGTGCCAGCAGCTTGTACCCGGGGGGCTATGGCTACACCTTC. This codes for CASSLYPGGYGYTF.

This clone was seen only a few times. The genes are TRBV6-1 and TRBJ1-5; TRBD1 matches at 9 bases. Trimming removed 2 bases from V and 6 bases from J; junction bases left unmatched: 2. Looked up from germline, CDR1 is MNHNS and CDR2 is SASEGT. CDR3 size: 14 residues. CDR3 DNA sequence: TGTGCCAGCAGTGAAAGGACAGGGGCTCAGCCCCAGCATTTT. Amino acids: CASSERTGAQPQHF.

This chain uses TRBV27 with TRBJ2-2; D is perhaps TRBD1 (5 bases). Trimming took off 5 bases at V and 8 bases at J, with 18 bases between the two ends. Germline V gene lookup returns CDR1 MNHEY and CDR2 SMNVEV (reference sequence). CDR3 length equals 15 residues. This chain's CDR3 is CASSPTNGRTGELFF. The CDR3 nucleotides are TGTGCCAGCAGTCCAACCAATGGTAGGACAGGGGAGCTGTTTTTT.

A remark on this clone: A read error may account for a junction end that differs from germline. The chain uses TRBV5-1 and TRBJ1-2; D perhaps matches TRBD1 (5 bases). The CDR3 runs 14 residues. CDR1 and CDR2 (germline): SGHRS, YFSETQ. CDR3: CASSPMGRNYGCTF. DNA for the CDR3: TGCGCCAGCAGCCCCATGGGGCGGAACTATGGCTGCACCTTC.

The chain recombines TRBV30 with TRBJ2-7; no reliable D call. Trimming left V 2 bases short and J 2 bases short, with 10 bases between. Germline CDR1 and CDR2: GTSNPN and SVGIG (reference sequence). The CDR3 has 13 amino acids. The CDR3 sequence is CAWSKEPAYEQYF. CDR3 DNA: TGTGCCTGGAGTAAGGAGCCTGCCTACGAGCAGTACTTC.

The chain is built from TRBV27 and TRBJ2-1; 7 bases map to TRBD2. J lost 1 base, V lost 1 base, and 7 bases had no gene match. Germline V gene data show CDR1 as MNHEY and CDR2 as SMNVEV (reference sequence). The CDR3 is made up of 17 amino acids. The CDR3 DNA follows: TGTGCCAGCAGTTTATATGGGCGGGGGAGGTCCTACAATGAGCAGTTCTTC. It translates to CASSLYGRGRSYNEQFF.

The chain links TRBV12-5 to TRBJ2-1; tentatively, D is TRBD1 (5 bases). The CDR3 is 12 amino acids. Germline values: CDR1 LGHNT, CDR2 FRNRAP. The V end lost 7 bases, the J end lost 8 bases, and 12 bases lay between the germline ends. CDR3 coding DNA: TGTGCTAGTGTCGACCCCAGGGATGAGCAGTTCTTC. Translation gives CASVDPRDEQFF.

The chain combines TRBV4-1 with TRBJ1-2, with D tentatively TRBD1 (6 bases). Trimming cost V 1 base and J 4 bases, with 10 bases left between them. CDR3 length: 14 residues. CDR1 is MGHRA and CDR2 is YSYEKL in the germline V gene. DNA for the CDR3: TGCGCCAGCAGCCAAGCTACAGGGATCTATGGCTACACCTTC. Translation gives CASSQATGIYGYTF.

The V and J genes are TRBV30 and TRBJ2-3, with 10 bases identical to TRBD2. From germline, CDR1 is GTSNPN and CDR2 SVGIG (reference sequence). The CDR3 loop spans 14 amino acids. Losses at the gene ends were 5 bases for V and 1 base for J; bases not matched to a gene: 3. CDR3 DNA: TGTGCCTGGTTACTAGCGGGGCGCACAGATACGCAGTATTTT. It specifies CAWLLAGRTDTQYF.

This clone has a handful of counts. The chain recombines TRBV6-1 with TRBJ1-2; 9 nucleotides agree with TRBD1. Looked up from germline, CDR1 is MNHNS and CDR2 is SASEGT. This CDR3 contains 14 residues. Unmatched junction bases numbered 6, after V lost 6 bases and J lost 4 bases. In nucleotides, the CDR3 is TGTGCCAGCAGCCAACAGGGGGCGGCCTATGGCTACACCTTC. Amino acids: CASSQQGAAYGYTF.

The genes are TRBV19 and TRBJ2-7; D may be TRBD2 (5 bases). There are 14 residues in the CDR3. Germline loops: CDR1 LNHDA, CDR2 SQIVND (reference sequence). The V gene lost 4 bases and the J gene lost 2 bases, with 12 bases spanning the gap. The CDR3 spells CASSTRTQTYEQYF. In DNA form, the CDR3 reads TGTGCCAGTAGTACGAGGACTCAAACCTACGAGCAGTACTTC.

The chain joins TRBV25-1 to TRBJ1-1, with 8 nucleotides matching TRBD1. This CDR3 has 14 residues. J gave up 3 bases and V 6 bases, and 6 bases lay outside the gene matches. Germline-derived CDR1 and CDR2 are MGHDK and SYGVNS. The CDR3, as DNA: TGTGCCAGCAGGCCGGCACAGGGGGACACTGAAGCTTTCTTT. Translating gives CASRPAQGDTEAFF.

The rearrangement uses TRBV11-2 and TRBJ2-7, with TRBD1 identical over 8 bases. Trimming at V came to 5 bases and at J to 0 bases, leaving 9 bases not matched to a gene. The CDR3 runs to 16 residues. The germline gives CDR1 SGHAT, CDR2 FQNNGV. In DNA, the CDR3 is TGTGCCAGCAGCCTCTCTCAAGGGACAGGCTCCTACGAGCAGTACTTC. Its protein is CASSLSQGTGSYEQYF.